This passage covers 19 T cell receptor beta chains from one sample sequenced in a study of T cell changes during pregnancy in multiple sclerosis. Method: immunoSEQ multiplex PCR; TCRdb's copy keeps in-frame clones and lacks some. The table has 90,000 to 120,000 clones, 92% seen once. The sample in question was peripheral blood, obtained in the third trimester of pregnancy. These receptors were obtained from a female donor in good health, enrolled as a control in a pregnancy study.

With regard to this clone: This sample also contains other DNA sequences that code for the same CDR3. This chain joins TRBV9 and TRBJ1-3; D is undetermined. Germline assignment: CDR1 SGDLS and CDR2 YYNGEE. The CDR3 loop spans 14 amino acids. Deletions cut 0 bases from V and 0 bases from J, with 4 bases between. The CDR3 protein is CASSVGSSGNTIYF. Here the CDR3 DNA reads TGTGCCAGCAGCGTAGGCAGCTCTGGAAACACCATATATTTT.

The J gene is TRBJ1-1, the V gene TRBV5-1; D remains unclear. The CDR3 is 16 amino acids. V was clipped by 0 bases and J by 5 bases, with 17 bases between them. The germline CDR1 and CDR2 sequences are SGHRS and YFSETQ. The CDR3 region is CASSLVIPIQRTEAFF. In DNA form, the CDR3 reads TGCGCCAGCAGCTTGGTTATTCCGATCCAGAGGACTGAAGCTTTCTTT.

This chain connects TRBV30 to TRBJ1-2, with D possibly matching TRBD1 (5 bases). This CDR3 is 16 amino acids long. Trimming stripped 0 bases from V and 5 bases from J, with 19 bases between. Germline V gene sequence: CDR1 GTSNPN, CDR2 SVGIG (reference sequence). This CDR3 reads CAWSVRAVLGVYGYTF. As DNA, the CDR3 is TGTGCCTGGAGTGTACGGGCGGTCTTAGGGGTGTATGGCTACACCTTC.

This chain joins TRBV4-3 and TRBJ2-2; 10 nucleotides agree with TRBD2. Germline-derived CDR1 and CDR2 are LGHNA and YSLEER. V dropped 0 bases and J dropped 4; count of bases not matched to a gene: 8. This CDR3 comprises 18 residues. CDR3 coding DNA: TGCGCCAGCAGCCAAGAGGCTAGCGGGGGTGTACCCACCGGGGAGCTGTTTTTT. It is translated as CASSQEASGGVPTGELFF.

The chain uses TRBV7-9 and TRBJ2-3; perhaps TRBD1 as D (5 bases). The CDR3 loop spans 14 amino acids. Germline V gives CDR1 SEHNR, CDR2 FQNEAQ (reference sequence). Trimming stripped 3 bases from V and 6 bases from J, with 13 bases between. The CDR3 DNA reads TGTGCCAGCAGCTTCCCCAAGGGGAAGGATACGCAGTATTTT. The encoded protein is CASSFPKGKDTQYF.

This chain links TRBV10-3 with TRBJ2-5, with 11 bases that match TRBD2. Germline-derived CDR1 and CDR2 are ENHRY and SYGVKD. The CDR3 length is 17 residues. Trimming at V came to 3 bases and at J to 1 base, leaving 7 bases not matched to a gene. The CDR3 region has the DNA TGTGCCATCAGTGATGGTACTAGCGGGGGTGTCCAAGAGACCCAGTACTTC. Its protein product is CAISDGTSGGVQETQYF.

This clone was seen only once. The chain is built from TRBV7-6 and TRBJ2-5, with TRBD1 matching 9 bases. CDR3 length: 16 amino acids. The V and J ends lost 0 bases and 5 bases, in that order; junction bases with no gene match: 7. Germline V gene lookup returns CDR1 SGHVS and CDR2 FNYEAQ. This chain's CDR3 is CASSLASGQGGETQYF. CDR3 coding DNA: TGTGCCAGCAGCTTAGCCTCGGGACAGGGAGGGGAGACCCAGTACTTC. The variable domain in full, completed from reference TRBV7-6 and TRBJ2-5, reads GAGVSQSPRYKVTKRGQDVALRCDPISGHVSLYWYRQALGQGPEFLTYFNYEAQQDKSGLPNDRFSAERPEGSISTLTIQRTEQRDSAMYRCASSLASGQGGETQYFGPGTRLLVL.

The genes are TRBV9 and TRBJ2-3; 10 bases are a match to TRBD1. The CDR3 has 15 residues. Unmatched junction bases numbered 3, after V lost 2 bases and J lost 3 bases. Germline values: CDR1 SGDLS, CDR2 YYNGEE. CDR3 amino acids: CASSVTGGPTDTQYF. The DNA of the CDR3 is TGTGCCAGCAGCGTGACAGGGGGCCCGACAGATACGCAGTATTTT.

The V gene is TRBV4-1, the J gene TRBJ1-1, with D possibly TRBD1 on 5 matching bases. Trimming took off 4 bases at V and 0 bases at J, with 12 bases between the two ends. The CDR3 runs 15 residues. Germline assignment: CDR1 MGHRA and CDR2 YSYEKL. The CDR3: CASSPWRQMNTEAFF. As DNA, the CDR3 is TGCGCCAGCAGCCCCTGGAGACAGATGAACACTGAAGCTTTCTTT.

This clone has a single count. The chain carries TRBV7-2 and TRBJ2-7; D is unresolved. CDR1 is SGHTA and CDR2 is FQGNSA in the germline V gene. Deletions cut 5 bases from V and 0 bases from J, with 11 bases between. The CDR3 has 14 residues. Here the CDR3 DNA reads TGTGCCAGCAGCCACGACCCGGGCTCCTACGAGCAGTACTTC. Protein: CASSHDPGSYEQYF.

The V call is TRBV10-3, the J call TRBJ2-3; D possibly corresponds to TRBD2 (7 bases). With 3 bases removed from V and 6 bases from J, the gap between germline ends came to 13 bases. The CDR3 totals 14 residues. The germline V gene encodes CDR1 ENHRY and CDR2 SYGVKD. The CDR3 nucleotides read TGTGCCATCAGTGAAACGGGCGGGGGCGATACGCAGTATTTT. It specifies CAISETGGGDTQYF.

This chain joins TRBV9 and TRBJ2-7; 7 nucleotides align to TRBD1. This CDR3 has 15 amino acids. Losses at the gene ends were 3 bases for V and 3 bases for J; bases not matched to a gene: 9. CDR1 SGDLS and CDR2 YYNGEE come from the germline V gene. The CDR3 DNA reads as TGTGCCAGCAGCGAGAAGGACAGGACTCGCTACGAGCAGTACTTC. Encoded protein: CASSEKDRTRYEQYF.

The V gene is TRBV6-5, the J gene TRBJ2-1, with 12 nucleotides matching TRBD1. Trimming cost V 0 bases and J 7 bases; bases outside gene matches: 4. CDR1 and CDR2 from the germline V gene are MNHEY and SVGAGI. This CDR3 has 16 residues. The CDR3 nucleotides are TGTGCCAGCAGTTACTCCGGGGACAGGGGGCCGAATGAGCAGTTCTTC. Translating gives CASSYSGDRGPNEQFF.

The genes are TRBV7-9 and TRBJ2-1, with 10 bases matching TRBD2. Germline assignment: CDR1 SEHNR and CDR2 FQNEAQ (reference sequence). The ends lost 5 bases at V and 5 bases at J; junction bases unmatched: 6. The CDR3 totals 15 residues. CDR3 region: CASSRTSGEHNEQFF. In DNA, the CDR3 is TGTGCCAGCAGCCGAACTAGCGGGGAACACAATGAGCAGTTCTTC.

The rearrangement uses TRBV9 and TRBJ1-1, with unresolved D. Trimming pared 1 base from V and 4 bases from J, leaving 11 bases between. Germline V gene lookup returns CDR1 SGDLS and CDR2 YYNGEE. This CDR3 region has 14 residues. The DNA for the CDR3 is TGTGCCAGCAGCGTATTGGAGAGTATCACTGAAGCTTTCTTT. Encoded protein: CASSVLESITEAFF.

The V and J genes are TRBV13 and TRBJ1-4, with a weak D call TRBD1 (6 bases). This CDR3 contains 13 residues. V dropped 6 bases and J dropped 8 bases, with 13 bases sitting between them. From germline, CDR1 is PRHDT and CDR2 FYEKMQ (reference sequence). The CDR3 loop is CASSGDRREKLFF. The CDR3 DNA sequence: TGTGCCAGCAGTGGAGACAGGCGGGAAAAACTGTTTTTT.

J is TRBJ2-3 and V is TRBV10-3, with 11 bases lining up with TRBD2. The CDR3 spans 18 residues. V shed 0 bases, J shed 0 bases, and the junction held 5 bases outside the gene matches. The germline V gene encodes CDR1 ENHRY and CDR2 SYGVKD. The CDR3 DNA reads as TGTGCCATCAGTGAGTCACTAGCGGGGGTGAGCAGCACAGATACGCAGTATTTT. Translation: CAISESLAGVSSTDTQYF.

The rearrangement joins TRBV5-4 to TRBJ1-1; 7 nucleotides line up with TRBD1. CDR1 and CDR2 (germline): SGHNT, YYREEE (reference sequence). V shed 4 bases and J 4 bases; nucleotides not matched to a gene: 10. The CDR3 is made up of 15 amino acids. The CDR3: CASSHPTGEATEAFF. The CDR3 nucleotides read TGTGCCAGCAGCCATCCCACAGGGGAGGCCACTGAAGCTTTCTTT. Filled out from reference TRBV5-4 and TRBJ1-1, the complete variable domain reads ETGVTQSPTHLIKTRGQQVTLRCSSQSGHNTVSWYQQALGQGPQFIFQYYREEENGRGNFPPRFSGLQFPNYSSELNVNALELDDSALYLCASSHPTGEATEAFFGQGTRLTVV.

The genes are TRBV27 and TRBJ2-1, with 9 nucleotides matching TRBD2. The CDR3 consists of 15 residues. The J segment lost 7 bases and the V segment lost 1 base, leaving 5 bases of the junction unmatched. Germline values: CDR1 MNHEY, CDR2 SMNVEV (reference sequence). The CDR3 region has the DNA TGTGCCAGCAGTTTATTTCTGCGGGGGGGAAATGAGCAGTTCTTC. This gives the protein CASSLFLRGGNEQFF.